Each of the 3 T cell receptor beta chains below was sequenced from the same sample in a study of T cell responses to AZD1222 COVID-19 vaccine. The method was immunoSEQ multiplex PCR; TCRdb's version includes in-frame clones alone and lacks a portion of them. The table has around 99,000 clones, 88% seen once. Sequenced material: peripheral blood, taken on day 0 of MenACWY control vaccination. The receptor source for this set is an adult in good health.

This clone was seen once. The chain is built from TRBV5-1 and TRBJ2-1; D is ambiguous. Germline V gene sequence: CDR1 SGHRS, CDR2 YFSETQ. The CDR3 consists of 11 residues. V dropped 0 bases and J dropped 10 bases, with 5 bases sitting between them. CDR3 in DNA: TGCGCCAGCAGCTTGGCAGCGGAGCAGTTCTTC. This gives the protein CASSLAAEQFF.

Comments on this clone: The sample has other DNA sequences that encode this CDR3 too. CDR3 bases: TGTGCCAGCTCACCGGGACAGGGAGGCTATGGCTACACCTTC. Translation gives CASSPGQGGYGYTF. The V gene is TRBV18, the J gene TRBJ1-2; TRBD1 aligns across 9 bases. V trimming: 3 bases; J trimming: 4 bases; junction bases outside the gene matches: 3. CDR1 is KGHSH and CDR2 is LQKENI in the germline V gene. This CDR3 region has 14 residues.

This clone was seen only once. V and J are TRBV28 and TRBJ2-1; 11 nucleotides line up with TRBD2. J lost 7 bases, V lost 6 bases, and 8 bases had no gene match. The CDR3 contains 15 residues. CDR1 is MDHEN, CDR2 SYDVKM, per germline. CDR3 protein: CASRPTSGGRNEQFF. CDR3 coding DNA: TGTGCCAGCAGGCCCACTAGCGGGGGTAGGAATGAGCAGTTCTTC.